Following are 24 T cell receptor beta chains from one sample sequenced in a study of T-cell reconstitution after alpha-beta-depleted transplantation in children listed by TCRdb under 2016. The method was PCR. Sequenced using an Illumina HiSeq 2500. Molecular barcoding was employed in the preparation of TCR libraries, with unique molecular identifiers being used to normalize TCRbeta repertoire quantification. Using fastp trimming at Q25 and MiXCR clonotype assembly, TCRdb reanalyzed the public sequencing data and kept in-frame beta chains. Records with the same CDR3 protein are collapsed into one entry carrying the most frequent genes and DNA. For this sample the table gives almost 250,000 distinct CDR3 sequences, of which 25% were detected only once. The ten largest clones represent about 2.8% of the sample. The meaning of the sample's treatment or condition label: allogeneic hematopoietic cell transplantation with graft depleted of TCRalphabeta T cells and CD19 B cells.

Sequencing was performed on PBMCs, taken before TCRalphabeta/CD19-depleted stem cell transplant. These receptors originate from a girl aged 2-15 years with Fanconi anemia, due to receive a stem cell transplant.

The chain links TRBV2 to TRBJ2-5, with D possibly being TRBD2 (5 bases). From germline, CDR1 is SNHLY and CDR2 FYNNEI. The CDR3 is made up of 13 amino acids. The V end lost 2 bases, the J end lost 3 bases, and 7 bases lay between the germline ends. The CDR3, as DNA: TGTGCCAGCAGTGAAACTAGTAAAGAGACCCAGTACTTC. Translated, it gives CASSETSKETQYF.

This clonotype was seen at least ten times. The V gene is TRBV7-2, the J gene TRBJ2-1; tentatively, D is TRBD1 or TRBD2 (5 bases each). V lost 5 bases and J 6 bases, leaving 20 bases between the germline ends. Germline V gene data show CDR1 as SGHTA and CDR2 as FQGNSA. CDR3 size: 16 residues. CDR3 DNA sequence: TGTGCCAGCAGCGGATTCATCATCGGGGCTAGCAATGAGCAGTTCTTC. Translation gives CASSGFIIGASNEQFF. Filled out from reference TRBV7-2 and TRBJ2-1, the complete variable domain reads GAGVSQSPSNKVTEKGKDVELRCDPISGHTALYWYRQSLGQGLEFLIYFQGNSAPDKSGLPSDRFSAERTGGSVSTLTIQRTQQEDSAVYLCASSGFIIGASNEQFFGPGTRLTVL.

This clonotype was picked up many times. The chain carries TRBV14 and TRBJ2-3; D not resolved. CDR1 and CDR2 from the germline V gene are SGHDN and FVKESK. The V end lost 4 bases, the J end lost 4 bases, and 6 bases lay between the germline ends. There are 12 residues in the CDR3. The CDR3 is CASSPRPDTQYF. CDR3 sequence (DNA): TGTGCCAGCAGCCCCCGTCCAGATACGCAGTATTTT.

V is TRBV5-6 and J is TRBJ2-7; D gene ambiguous. The V end lost 0 bases, the J end lost 2 bases, and 9 bases lay between the germline ends. The CDR3 spans 14 residues. Germline-derived CDR1 and CDR2 are SGHDT and YYEEEE. The CDR3 reads CASSLGDGPYEQYF. The CDR3 DNA reads TGTGCCAGCAGCTTGGGTGACGGTCCCTACGAGCAGTACTTC.

The V call is TRBV20-1, the J call TRBJ2-2; TRBD2 matches 8 bases. J gave up 3 bases and V 3 bases, and 6 bases lay outside the gene matches. Germline V gives CDR1 DFQATT, CDR2 SNEGSKA (reference sequence). CDR3 length: 15 amino acids. The CDR3: CSASVTSVHTGELFF. CDR3 DNA: TGCAGTGCTAGTGTGACTAGCGTCCACACCGGGGAGCTGTTTTTT.

The chain employs TRBV29-1 and TRBJ1-1; no firm D call. Per the germline V gene, CDR1 is SQVTM and CDR2 is ANQGSEA. Between the trimmed V and J ends, which lost 5 bases and 0 bases, there was a span of 7 bases. CDR3 length equals 12 residues. The CDR3 protein is CSVRRMNTEAFF. The CDR3 coding sequence is TGCAGCGTTCGCAGGATGAACACTGAAGCTTTCTTT.

V and J are TRBV20-1 and TRBJ2-3; the D gene could be TRBD1 or TRBD2 (5 bases each). Germline CDR1 is DFQATT and CDR2 is SNEGSKA (reference sequence). Trimming pared 6 bases from V and 2 bases from J, leaving 15 bases between. The length of the CDR3 is 14 residues. The CDR3 protein is CSANIWGYTDTQYF. The CDR3 DNA is TGCAGTGCGAACATCTGGGGGTACACAGATACGCAGTATTTT.

The gene calls are TRBV29-1 and TRBJ1-4; D is uncertain. This CDR3 contains 12 residues. Germline-derived CDR1 and CDR2 are SQVTM and ANQGSEA. The germline V and J ends were trimmed by 5 bases and 8 bases, with 12 bases remaining between them. CDR3 in amino acids: CSVSGIEEKLFF. The CDR3, as DNA: TGCAGCGTTTCAGGAATCGAAGAAAAACTGTTTTTT.

This clonotype was detected only a few times. This sequence joins TRBV18 and TRBJ2-7; 12 bases are a match to TRBD2. J gave up 3 bases and V 6 bases, and 9 bases lay outside the gene matches. This CDR3 has 16 amino acids. CDR1 KGHSH and CDR2 LQKENI come from the germline V gene. Written as DNA, the CDR3 is TGTGCCAGCTCGGGACTAGCGGGTGCCCAGATCTACGAGCAGTACTTC. Protein: CASSGLAGAQIYEQYF. The full variable domain, rest sourced from reference TRBV18 and TRBJ2-7, is NAGVMQNPRHLVRRRGQEARLRCSPMKGHSHVYWYRQLPEEGLKFMVYLQKENIIDESGMPKERFSAEFPKEGPSILRIQQVVRGDSAAYFCASSGLAGAQIYEQYFGPGTRLTVT.

This clonotype was picked up a small number of times. One junction end does not reproduce the germline sequence, and a read error may be involved. The rearrangement joins TRBV18 to TRBJ2-2; 8 bases match TRBD2. The V gene's germline CDR1 is KGHSH and CDR2 LQKENI. This CDR3 is built from 17 residues. CDR3 in DNA: TGTGCCAGCTCACCCTTCTCAGCGGGAGCGAAGACCGGGGAGCTGTTTTTT. Amino acids: CASSPFSAGAKTGELFF.

This clonotype has at least ten counts. The gene calls are TRBV20-1 and TRBJ1-6; D is ambiguous. Germline V CDR1 and CDR2: DFQATT, SNEGSKA (reference sequence). This CDR3 is built from 16 residues. Trimming cost V 0 bases and J 0 bases, with 9 bases left between them. The CDR3 loop is CSARDVVSSYNSPLHF. The CDR3 DNA reads TGCAGTGCTAGAGATGTAGTGAGCTCCTATAATTCACCCCTCCACTTT.

This clonotype was counted only a few times. The rearrangement links TRBV12-3 or TRBV12-4 to TRBJ1-4, with TRBD1 as a possible D gene (5 bases). The CDR3 has 16 amino acids. V lost 7 bases to trimming and J lost 8 bases, with 23 bases between them. In nucleotides, the CDR3 is TGTGCCAGCACCTCTTACCTAGACAGCGGAGGAGAAAAACTGTTTTTT. Protein sequence: CASTSYLDSGGEKLFF.

In its sample, this clonotype was seen a few times. The rearrangement joins TRBV28 to TRBJ2-7; TRBD1 agrees at 7 bases. The CDR3 is 15 amino acids. With V trimmed by 2 bases and J by 3 bases, 7 bases remained unmatched. The germline V gene has CDR1 MDHEN and CDR2 SYDVKM. The CDR3 DNA sequence: TGTGCCAGCAGTTTAAGGTGGACAGGTGGCTACGAGCAGTACTTC. Translation gives CASSLRWTGGYEQYF.

The table lists this clonotype with a few counts. This sequence joins TRBV29-1 and TRBJ2-6; possible D gene TRBD1, 5 bases. Deletions cut 0 bases from V and 2 bases from J, with 5 bases between. CDR3 length: 14 residues. CDR1 and CDR2 from the germline V gene are SQVTM and ANQGSEA. The CDR3 region is CSVEEGPGANVLTF. In nucleotides, the CDR3 is TGCAGCGTTGAAGAGGGGCCTGGGGCCAACGTCCTGACTTTC.

DNA of the CDR3: TGCAGTGCTAGTCCCATGGTAGATACGCAGTATTTT. Its protein product is CSASPMVDTQYF. The chain joins TRBV20-1 to TRBJ2-3; D remains ambiguous. Trimming took off 3 bases at V and 5 bases at J, with 9 bases between the two ends. CDR1 DFQATT and CDR2 SNEGSKA come from the germline V gene (reference sequence). The CDR3 has 12 amino acids.

V is TRBV29-1 and J is TRBJ2-7, with TRBD2 matching over 8 bases. Losses at the gene ends were 4 bases for V and 1 base for J; bases not matched to a gene: 6. The CDR3 is made up of 14 amino acids. The germline V gene has CDR1 SQVTM and CDR2 ANQGSEA. The CDR3 DNA follows: TGCAGCGTTGTGTCGGCTAGCGGGTCCTACGAGCAGTACTTC. Amino acid sequence: CSVVSASGSYEQYF.

Many counts were recorded for this clonotype. This rearrangement joins TRBV12-3 or TRBV12-4 to TRBJ2-7, with 7 bases lining up with TRBD2. This CDR3 is built from 15 residues. V lost 5 bases, J lost 4 bases, and 11 bases stayed unmatched. CDR3 residues: CASSPYGGTGYEQYF. CDR3 nucleotides: TGTGCCAGCAGTCCCTACGGGGGGACGGGTTACGAGCAGTACTTC.

The chain combines TRBV7-2 with TRBJ2-1; 12 bases align to TRBD2. CDR1 is SGHTA and CDR2 is FQGNSA in the germline V gene. V shed 5 bases, J shed 9 bases, and the junction held 8 bases outside the gene matches. The CDR3 extends over 15 amino acids. The CDR3 DNA reads TGTGCCAGCAGCCGTCGGACTAGCGGGAACTTTGAGCAGTTCTTC. Protein product: CASSRRTSGNFEQFF.

This clonotype was seen a single time. The gene calls are TRBV7-3 and TRBJ2-2; D call uncertain. The V gene's germline CDR1 is SGHTA and CDR2 FQGTGA. The CDR3 sequence is 15 residues long. The V and J ends lost 5 bases and 2 bases respectively, with 12 bases between them. CDR3 nucleotides: TGTGCCAGCAGCCGACTGCCTACTAACACCGGGGAGCTGTTTTTT. Translation: CASSRLPTNTGELFF.

This clonotype showed up just a few times. DNA of the CDR3: TGCGCCAGTGTGGGACTAGCGGGAGGCTCCTACAATGAGCAGTTCTTC. Protein: CASVGLAGGSYNEQFF. The rearrangement uses TRBV5-1 and TRBJ2-1; 15 bases match TRBD2. The V and J ends lost 8 bases and 0 bases, in that order; junction bases with no gene match: 3. This CDR3 comprises 16 residues. Germline CDR1 is SGHRS and CDR2 is YFSETQ.

In its sample, this clonotype was seen many times. This rearrangement joins TRBV20-1 to TRBJ1-2; maybe TRBD1 (6 bases). Trimming removed 6 bases at V and 8 bases at J, with 19 bases between. CDR1 DFQATT and CDR2 SNEGSKA come from the germline V gene (reference sequence). CDR3 length: 13 residues. The CDR3 DNA sequence: TGCAGTGCCGCCGACAGGCCAATTGGGGGCTACACCTTC. It codes for CSAADRPIGGYTF.

This clonotype showed up just a few times. The chain recombines TRBV20-1 with TRBJ1-1; perhaps TRBD1 as D (5 bases). This CDR3 is 12 amino acids long. Germline values: CDR1 DFQATT, CDR2 SNEGSKA (reference sequence). The V end was cut by 3 bases, the J end by 5 bases, with 10 bases between. The DNA for the CDR3 is TGCAGTGCTAGTGGGGGTTGGACTGAAGCTTTCTTT. It translates to CSASGGWTEAFF.

This clonotype was detected only once. This rearrangement joins TRBV27 to TRBJ2-5, with no clear D. This CDR3 region has 14 residues. CDR1 and CDR2 (germline): MNHEY, SMNVEV (reference sequence). Deletions cut 2 bases from V and 2 bases from J, with 9 bases between. Written as DNA, the CDR3 is TGTGCCAGCAGTTTAATGAGTAAACAAGAGACCCAGTACTTC. Its translation: CASSLMSKQETQYF.

The rearrangement links TRBV2 to TRBJ2-1; 9 bases fit TRBD2. V gave up 5 bases and J gave up 2 bases; unmatched junction bases: 7. Germline values: CDR1 SNHLY, CDR2 FYNNEI. This CDR3 region has 16 residues. In DNA, the CDR3 is TGTGCCAGCAGTTCCGGACTAGCGTTCCCCTACAATGAGCAGTTCTTC. Amino acid sequence: CASSSGLAFPYNEQFF.